This T cell receptor beta chain emerged from a study of T cell repertoires in cytomegalovirus infection. TCRdb called the reads again in MiXCR, with one record for every CDR3 protein. The sample holds around 260,000 distinct CDR3 sequences, roughly 24% seen once. Study-level findings and limits: There were carriers of CMV plus the relevant HLA, and cumulative public TCR beta family frequency identified them.

This CDR3 has 14 amino acids. The germline CDR1 and CDR2 sequences are SGHTA and FQGNSA. V dropped 3 bases and J dropped 2; count of bases not matched to a gene: 4. This clonotype occurred many times. Its antigen remains unidentified. The sequence was collected from a human donor in good health (CMV status not recorded). Some clones in this sample may be carry-over from other donors' samples. What was sequenced was PBMCs. J is TRBJ2-7 and V is TRBV7-2, with 7 positions matching TRBD2. The CDR3 DNA reads TGTGCCAGCAGCTTTGGGGGAGGGCCCTACGAGCAGTACTTC. This codes for CASSFGGGPYEQYF.